The 26 T cell receptor beta chains reported below all come from one sample, sequenced in a study of radiation and T cells in renal cell carcinoma (TCRdb year 2020). The intended sense of this specimen's time point label: baseline pretreatment blood. The treatment or condition tag for this specimen amounts to: 15 Gy SBRT to primary tumor, nephrectomy 4 weeks later. The protocol used for the library was the immunoSEQ multiplex PCR assay. TCRdb took this table from immuneACCESS and kept in-frame rearrangements with V and J called. Such tables lack part of the clones; where checked against another copy, unresolved V genes explain under half of the gap, and the rest is unexplained. For this sample the table gives about 49,000 clones, of which approximately 83% were detected only once. Of the sample, about 31% falls within the top ten clones. The sample in question was blood, obtained from a patient whose treatment included radiotherapy and nephrectomy. The receptors were sampled from a woman in her seventies with renal cell carcinoma.

The V and J genes are TRBV5-1 and TRBJ2-6; no definite D call. The V end lost 0 bases, the J end lost 2 bases, and 9 bases lay between the germline ends. The CDR3 runs to 16 residues. CDR1 and CDR2 from the germline V gene are SGHRS and YFSETQ. CDR3 sequence reads: CASSLVWGTGANVLTF. For the CDR3, the DNA is TGCGCCAGCAGCTTGGTTTGGGGTACTGGGGCCAACGTCCTGACTTTC.

The V and J genes are TRBV5-1 and TRBJ2-7; perhaps TRBD2 as D (5 bases). Between the trimmed V and J ends, which lost 2 bases and 0 bases, there was a span of 12 bases. Germline lookup yields CDR1 SGHRS and CDR2 YFSETQ. The CDR3 is made up of 15 amino acids. The CDR3 DNA reads TGCGCCAGCAGCTTCGAGGGCCTGAGCTCCTACGAGCAGTACTTC. It specifies CASSFEGLSSYEQYF.

This clone was seen a few times. This chain joins TRBV7-9 and TRBJ2-3; 10 nucleotides agree with TRBD1. The trim removed 1 base at V and 5 bases at J, leaving 6 bases unmatched. This CDR3 is built from 16 residues. Germline CDR1 reads SEHNR; CDR2 reads FQNEAQ (reference sequence). This CDR3 is CASSLGGTGVGDTQYF. Written as DNA, the CDR3 is TGTGCCAGCAGCTTAGGAGGGACAGGGGTAGGAGATACGCAGTATTTT.

V is TRBV6-6 and J is TRBJ1-1, with D perhaps matching TRBD1 (5 bases). The V end lost 2 bases, the J end lost 5 bases, and 9 bases lay between the germline ends. The CDR3 contains 13 residues. Per germline, CDR1 MNHNY and CDR2 SVGAGI (reference sequence). The CDR3 DNA sequence: TGTGCCAGCAGTTACGGGGGAACAACTGAAGCTTTCTTT. Amino acids: CASSYGGTTEAFF.

The chain links TRBV18 to TRBJ1-1; 7 bases match TRBD1. This CDR3 contains 16 residues. V was pared by 3 bases and J by 1 base, with 8 bases of the junction left unmatched. The V gene's germline CDR1 is KGHSH and CDR2 LQKENI. The CDR3: CASSPGDSWGNTEAFF. In DNA, the CDR3 is TGTGCCAGCTCACCCGGGGACAGTTGGGGGAACACTGAAGCTTTCTTT.

The CDR3 DNA sequence: TGTGCCAGCGGGCAGGGTGACTCCAATCAGCCCCAGCATTTT. It translates to CASGQGDSNQPQHF. V is TRBV2 and J is TRBJ1-5, with D tentatively TRBD1 (5 bases). The CDR3 covers 14 residues. Germline-derived CDR1 and CDR2 are SNHLY and FYNNEI. V was clipped by 8 bases and J by 3 bases, with 14 bases between them.

CDR3 in DNA: TGTGCCAGCAGCCGGGGGGTGGCGGTCACAGATACGCAGTATTTT. It codes for CASSRGVAVTDTQYF. The chain combines TRBV5-6 with TRBJ2-3, with 7 bases matching TRBD2. Trimming took 4 bases from V and 2 from J; bases not matched to a gene: 7. Germline V gene lookup returns CDR1 SGHDT and CDR2 YYEEEE. This CDR3 spans 15 amino acids.

This chain connects TRBV5-1 to TRBJ2-5, with 9 bases fitting TRBD2. CDR3 length: 16 amino acids. Germline V CDR1 and CDR2: SGHRS, YFSETQ. Trimming cost V 5 bases and J 5 bases; bases outside gene matches: 13. CDR3 residues: CASRGRAGGSGETQYF. CDR3 DNA: TGCGCCAGCAGAGGGAGAGCGGGAGGTTCGGGGGAGACCCAGTACTTC.

The rearrangement links TRBV19 to TRBJ1-4, with D possibly matching TRBD1 (5 bases). This CDR3 spans 14 amino acids. The V end lost 7 bases, the J end lost 8 bases, and 17 bases lay between the germline ends. Germline CDR1 is LNHDA and CDR2 is SQIVND (reference sequence). This chain's CDR3 is CASNPTGGNEKLFF. In DNA form, the CDR3 reads TGTGCCAGTAACCCGACTGGGGGTAACGAAAAACTGTTTTTT.

The V gene is TRBV7-7, the J gene TRBJ2-1; 14 bases line up with TRBD2. CDR3 length equals 15 residues. With 5 bases clipped from V and 10 bases from J, the junction kept 7 bases outside the gene matches. Germline V CDR1 and CDR2: SSHAT, FNYEAQ (reference sequence). The CDR3 coding sequence is TGTGCCAGCAGCCCGGGACTAGCGGGAGTAAAGGAGCAGTTCTTC. Translating gives CASSPGLAGVKEQFF. Full variable domain (remainder filled in from reference TRBV7-7 and TRBJ2-1): GAGVSQSPRYKVTKRGQDVTLRCDPISSHATLYWYQQALGQGPEFLTYFNYEAQPDKSGLPSDRFSAERPEGSISTLTIQRTEQRDSAMYRCASSPGLAGVKEQFFGPGTRLTVL.

The sample holds one count of this clone. For the CDR3, the DNA is TGTGCCAGCAGCTTGGGGACAGTGGGCTATGGCTACACCTTC. It specifies CASSLGTVGYGYTF. V is TRBV5-5 and J is TRBJ1-2; D might be TRBD1 (6 bases). CDR1 and CDR2 (germline): SGHKS, YYEKEE (reference sequence). The CDR3 covers 14 residues. Trimming shortened V by 0 bases and J by 4 bases, and 10 bases separated the two germline ends.

The chain joins TRBV7-9 to TRBJ2-3; D gene ambiguous. The CDR3 is made up of 14 amino acids. Germline CDR1 is SEHNR and CDR2 is FQNEAQ (reference sequence). Trimming took 2 bases from V and 4 from J, leaving 10 bases between them. This chain's CDR3 is CASSLLDLADTQYF. DNA of the CDR3: TGTGCCAGCAGCTTACTAGATCTCGCAGATACGCAGTATTTT.

This chain links TRBV18 with TRBJ1-5, with D tentatively TRBD1 (6 bases). CDR1 is KGHSH and CDR2 is LQKENI in the germline V gene. The CDR3 is made up of 15 amino acids. Deletions cut 1 base from V and 0 bases from J, with 7 bases between. The CDR3 here is CASSPRGASNQPQHF. CDR3 bases: TGTGCCAGCTCACCACGGGGGGCTAGCAATCAGCCCCAGCATTTT.

This clone has just one count. The V call is TRBV25-1, the J call TRBJ1-3, with a possible D match to TRBD1 (6 bases). The CDR3 is 13 amino acids. Trimming cost V 9 bases and J 4 bases, with 13 bases left between them. Germline CDR1 is MGHDK and CDR2 is SYGVNS. CDR3 DNA: TGTGCCAGAGACCGGGGACACGGAAACACCATATATTTT. Its protein product is CARDRGHGNTIYF.

The chain employs TRBV30 and TRBJ2-7; the D gene could be TRBD1 or TRBD2 (5 bases each). Trimming left V 0 bases short and J 2 bases short, with 8 bases between. This CDR3 is built from 13 residues. Germline-derived CDR1 and CDR2 are GTSNPN and SVGIG (reference sequence). The CDR3 DNA sequence: TGTGCCTGGAGTGTTAAGGGACCCTACGAGCAGTACTTC. Its protein product is CAWSVKGPYEQYF.

The genes are TRBV9 and TRBJ2-3; 10 bases align to TRBD2. The CDR3 loop spans 15 amino acids. Per germline, CDR1 SGDLS and CDR2 YYNGEE. The trim removed 4 bases at V and 5 bases at J, leaving 7 bases unmatched. CDR3 DNA sequence: TGTGCCAGCAGCTCTAGCGGGGGCCAAATAGATACGCAGTATTTT. This encodes CASSSSGGQIDTQYF.

This clone was counted between two and nine times. The chain carries TRBV7-8 and TRBJ2-1; 8 nucleotides align to TRBD2. Germline-derived CDR1 and CDR2 are SGHVS and FQNEAQ. The CDR3 totals 18 residues. With 0 bases clipped from V and 0 bases from J, the junction kept 7 bases outside the gene matches. The CDR3 is CASSLARVAGTSYNEQFF. The CDR3 bases are TGTGCCAGCAGCTTAGCGCGGGTAGCGGGAACCTCCTACAATGAGCAGTTCTTC.

This clone was observed a handful of times. The chain is built from TRBV7-8 and TRBJ1-6; tentatively, D is TRBD1 (5 bases). This CDR3 comprises 14 residues. The germline gives CDR1 SGHVS, CDR2 FQNEAQ. V was trimmed by 7 bases and J by 9 bases, leaving 16 bases between them. The CDR3 loop is CASMAAGVFSPLHF. For the CDR3, the DNA is TGTGCCAGCATGGCGGCGGGGGTGTTTTCACCCCTCCACTTT.

This chain connects TRBV5-1 to TRBJ2-1; 16 nucleotides match TRBD2. Germline V gene data show CDR1 as SGHRS and CDR2 as YFSETQ. CDR3 length equals 17 residues. The junction had 6 bases not matched to a gene; V was cut back by 3 bases and J by 6 bases. The CDR3: CASSSGTSGRGANEQFF. The CDR3, as DNA: TGCGCCAGCAGCTCCGGGACTAGCGGGAGGGGTGCCAATGAGCAGTTCTTC.

The chain recombines TRBV7-9 with TRBJ1-5; maybe TRBD1 (5 bases). This CDR3 contains 15 residues. V shed 7 bases and J shed 5 bases, with 18 bases lying between them. Germline-derived CDR1 and CDR2 are SEHNR and FQNEAQ (reference sequence). Here the CDR3 DNA reads TGTGCCAGCACCCGTGGGGGGGGGACCCATCAGCCCCAGCATTTT. Translation gives CASTRGGGTHQPQHF.

V and J are TRBV9 and TRBJ2-4; no firm D call. Germline CDR1 and CDR2: SGDLS and YYNGEE. The CDR3 has 14 amino acids. With 0 bases removed from V and 0 bases from J, the gap between germline ends came to 4 bases. Written as DNA, the CDR3 is TGTGCCAGCAGCGTAGGGGTAGCCAAAAACATTCAGTACTTC. Protein product: CASSVGVAKNIQYF.

The genes are TRBV6-1 and TRBJ1-6; 9 bases line up with TRBD1. Germline CDR1 reads MNHNS; CDR2 reads SASEGT. The CDR3 extends over 13 amino acids. V gave up 11 bases and J gave up 10 bases; unmatched junction bases: 9. In DNA, the CDR3 is TGTGCCGGAAAGGGGACAGGGATGTCACCCCTCCACTTT. It yields the protein CAGKGTGMSPLHF.

This clone has only a few counts. This chain joins TRBV4-1 and TRBJ1-5, with D hard to call. Germline CDR1 is MGHRA and CDR2 is YSYEKL. V was shortened by 3 bases and J by 5 bases, with 11 bases between the two germline ends. The CDR3 runs 14 residues. The CDR3 region has the DNA TGCGCCAGCAGCCAGACCCCGTCAGATCAGCCCCAGCATTTT. This sequence encodes CASSQTPSDQPQHF.

The chain recombines TRBV18 with TRBJ1-2; no reliable D call. The V gene's germline CDR1 is KGHSH and CDR2 LQKENI. V lost 0 bases to trimming and J lost 6 bases, with 14 bases between them. This CDR3 is 15 amino acids long. The CDR3 here is CASSPPGKRVDGYTF. DNA for the CDR3: TGTGCCAGCTCACCACCGGGGAAGAGAGTAGATGGCTACACCTTC.

V gene TRBV29-1 combines with J gene TRBJ2-1; the match to TRBD2 covers 10 bases. This CDR3 spans 15 amino acids. Germline CDR1 SQVTM, CDR2 ANQGSEA. With V trimmed by 5 bases and J by 10 bases, 14 bases remained unmatched. Here the CDR3 reads CSVLITPGLASEQFF. CDR3 sequence (DNA): TGCAGCGTTCTAATAACCCCGGGACTAGCGTCAGAGCAGTTCTTC.

J is TRBJ2-7 and V is TRBV5-1; D is perhaps TRBD2 (6 bases). The length of the CDR3 is 14 residues. Germline loops: CDR1 SGHRS, CDR2 YFSETQ. V was trimmed by 4 bases and J by 0 bases, leaving 11 bases between them. CDR3 nucleotides: TGCGCCAGCAGCCTCGGCGGGACCTCCTACGAGCAGTACTTC. It codes for CASSLGGTSYEQYF.